This entry lists 22 T cell receptor beta chains sequenced from one sample in a study of post-analysis software for immune sequencing data. Notes on the study in general: Patients showed TRBV5-6, TRBV5-1 and TRBV20-1 among five TRBV segments more frequent than in controls.

Unique molecular identifiers were present in the TCR beta cDNA libraries. A single record per CDR3 protein comes from TCRdb applying MiXCR to the PCR reads. The profile shows about 260,000 distinct CDR3 sequences, about 40% of them singletons. The antigens these receptors bind are not known. The sequenced sample was blood. The receptors here all came from a girl between 5 and 17 years old with multiple sclerosis.

This clonotype was detected many times. The chain uses TRBV6-5 and TRBJ2-1; D remains ambiguous. Trimming stripped 9 bases from V and 9 bases from J, with 15 bases between. The CDR3 has 12 residues. The germline gives CDR1 MNHEY, CDR2 SVGAGI. CDR3 sequence reads: CASTTGYGEQFF. For the CDR3, the DNA is TGTGCCAGTACCACCGGATATGGTGAGCAGTTCTTC.

This clonotype has only one observation. V gene TRBV7-9 combines with J gene TRBJ2-5; D call uncertain. TRBJ2-7 explains the end of the DNA better; the J call may be wrong. Per germline, CDR1 SEHNR and CDR2 FQNEAQ (reference sequence). This CDR3 contains 15 residues. CDR3 amino acids: CASSLLDAASYEQYF. DNA of the CDR3: TGTGCCAGCAGCTTACTCGACGCCGCATCCTACGAGCAGTACTTC.

This clonotype was detected only a few times. A much larger clone differs by one base, so this may be a read error. The chain links TRBV11-2 to TRBJ2-4; D tentatively fits TRBD1 or TRBD2 (5 bases each). TRBJ2-5 matches the DNA end more closely, so the J call is doubtful. Germline CDR1 reads SGHAT; CDR2 reads FQNNGV. The CDR3 extends over 15 amino acids. The CDR3 region has the DNA TGTGCCAGCAGCTTAAGGGGACGTAGCCATGAGACCCAGTACTTC. This sequence encodes CASSLRGRSHETQYF.

Turning to this clonotype: With a much larger clone just one base away, this may be a read error. The chain carries TRBV20-1 and TRBJ2-3; 7 nucleotides align to TRBD1. Germline assignment: CDR1 DFQATT and CDR2 SNEGSKA (reference sequence). V lost 3 bases to trimming and J lost 2 bases; unmatched junction nucleotides: 14. This CDR3 has 17 residues. The CDR3 sequence: CSASKIPRGRDTDTQYF. The CDR3 DNA is TGCAGTGCTAGTAAGATCCCAAGGGGGCGCGACACAGATACGCAGTATTTT.

The sample holds many counts of this clonotype. The chain carries TRBV28 and TRBJ2-5; D unclear. Germline V gene data show CDR1 as MDHEN and CDR2 as SYDVKM. The CDR3 loop spans 14 amino acids. Trimming removed 5 bases at V and 5 bases at J, with 15 bases between. This chain's CDR3 is CASSPRISRETQYF. In DNA form, the CDR3 reads TGTGCCAGCAGTCCACGGATATCGCGGGAGACCCAGTACTTC.

This clonotype was seen a handful of times. The V gene is TRBV6-5, the J gene TRBJ2-5; possible D gene TRBD2, 5 bases. V shed 3 bases and J shed 4 bases, with 12 bases lying between them. Germline-derived CDR1 and CDR2 are MNHEY and SVGAGI. The CDR3 length is 14 residues. This chain's CDR3 is CASSYDRGGETQYF. The CDR3 DNA follows: TGTGCCAGCAGTTATGATCGAGGAGGAGAGACCCAGTACTTC.

V is TRBV28 and J is TRBJ2-5; possibly TRBD2 for D (6 bases). This CDR3 is built from 14 residues. Trimming removed 6 bases at V and 7 bases at J, with 18 bases between. Germline loops: CDR1 MDHEN, CDR2 SYDVKM. This chain's CDR3 is CASSETREESTQYF. The CDR3 nucleotides read TGTGCCAGCAGCGAGACTAGGGAGGAGTCGACCCAGTACTTC.

This clonotype was picked up many times. V gene TRBV10-3 combines with J gene TRBJ2-1; the match to TRBD2 covers 7 bases. The germline V gene has CDR1 ENHRY and CDR2 SYGVKD. This CDR3 is built from 16 residues. V lost 0 bases and J lost 3; bases outside the gene matches: 5. Here the CDR3 reads CAISESRGNYYNEQFF. CDR3 in DNA: TGTGCCATCAGTGAGTCGCGGGGGAATTACTACAATGAGCAGTTCTTC.

The chain is built from TRBV7-8 and TRBJ1-1; D is possibly TRBD1 (5 bases). Between the trimmed V and J ends, which lost 4 bases and 6 bases, there was a span of 12 bases. This CDR3 region has 13 residues. CDR1 and CDR2 from the germline V gene are SGHVS and FQNEAQ. The CDR3 loop is CASSWSGTAEAFF. Here the CDR3 DNA reads TGTGCCAGCAGCTGGAGTGGGACTGCTGAAGCTTTCTTT.

Comments on this clonotype: A much bigger clone sits one base away, suggesting this may be a read error. This chain links TRBV27 with TRBJ2-3; D not resolved. CDR1 MNHEY and CDR2 SMNVEV come from the germline V gene (reference sequence). The CDR3 runs 12 residues. CDR3 sequence (DNA): TGTGCCGGCAGTTCCCGATCAGATACGCAGTATTTT. Translated, it gives CAGSSRSDTQYF.

This chain uses TRBV7-2 with TRBJ1-2, with 7 bases identical to TRBD1. The CDR3 spans 14 residues. Germline V lookup: CDR1 SGHTA, CDR2 FQGNSA. V dropped 0 bases and J dropped 7; count of bases not matched to a gene: 5. CDR3 amino acids: CASSLATGEGGYTF. The CDR3 DNA reads TGTGCCAGCAGCTTAGCTACAGGGGAGGGTGGCTACACCTTC.

Turning to this clonotype: The conserved phenylalanine or tryptophan is not found at the CDR3 terminus, so this likely reflects a read error. The limits of the CDR3 on the DNA are not certain, so only TCRdb's listed CDR3 is given. CDR3 loop: CASSLVFL. The V call is TRBV7-2, the J call TRBJ2-5. The CDR3 spans 8 residues, counting both ends. The germline gives CDR1 SGHTA, CDR2 FQGNSA.

This clonotype was observed many times. The V call is TRBV29-1, the J call TRBJ2-3; 8 positions agree with TRBD2. The germline gives CDR1 SQVTM, CDR2 ANQGSEA. V gave up 1 base and J gave up 2 bases; unmatched junction bases: 8. This CDR3 is built from 16 residues. CDR3 sequence reads: CSVEVTSGDFTDTQYF. The CDR3 DNA reads as TGCAGCGTTGAAGTTACTAGCGGAGACTTCACAGATACGCAGTATTTT.

This clonotype occurred many times. The V gene is TRBV12-3 or TRBV12-4, the J gene TRBJ1-1; tentatively, D is TRBD1 (5 bases). Trimming took off 10 bases at V and 1 base at J, with 16 bases between the two ends. This CDR3 comprises 14 residues. CDR3: CATTRGESNTEAFF. Written as DNA, the CDR3 is TGTGCCACCACCCGGGGGGAGTCGAACACTGAAGCTTTCTTT.

This clonotype was seen a single time. The chain recombines TRBV29-1 with TRBJ2-7, with 8 bases aligning to TRBD2. This CDR3 has 12 amino acids. The germline gives CDR1 SQVTM, CDR2 ANQGSEA. The CDR3 region is CRERGRNYEQYF. CDR3 sequence (DNA): TGCAGGGAGCGGGGGCGAAACTACGAGCAGTACTTC.

This clonotype was seen ten or more times. J is TRBJ2-3 and V is TRBV19; D is ambiguous. CDR1 is LNHDA and CDR2 is SQIVND in the germline V gene (reference sequence). This CDR3 comprises 15 residues. The V end was cut by 0 bases, the J end by 2 bases, with 9 bases between. The CDR3 protein is CASSIDHDSTDTQYF. CDR3 in DNA: TGTGCCAGTAGTATAGACCACGACTCCACAGATACGCAGTATTTT.

This clonotype has ten or more counts. CDR3 nucleotides: TGTGCCATCGGGGGACAGCTCCAAGAGACCCAGTACTTC. Amino acids: CAIGGQLQETQYF. V and J are TRBV10-3 and TRBJ2-5, with 7 nucleotides matching TRBD1. The J segment lost 1 base and the V segment lost 8 bases, leaving 4 bases of the junction unmatched. This CDR3 has 13 residues. Germline V gives CDR1 ENHRY, CDR2 SYGVKD.

Comment on this clonotype: This may stem from a read error, because a much larger clone lies one nucleotide away. The V call is TRBV15, the J call TRBJ2-3; tentative D call: TRBD1 (6 bases). With 6 bases removed from V and 5 bases from J, the gap between germline ends came to 12 bases. Germline V lookup: CDR1 LNHNV, CDR2 YYDKDF (reference sequence). The CDR3 has 13 amino acids. The CDR3 DNA reads TGTGCCACCAGGGCAGGGGCTGAAGATACGCAGTATTTT. Amino acid sequence: CATRAGAEDTQYF.

This clonotype occurred many times. CDR3 residues: CASNPGQGIGCQETQYF. Here the CDR3 DNA reads TGTGCCAGCAACCCGGGACAGGGAATCGGATGCCAAGAGACCCAGTACTTC. The chain uses TRBV12-3 or TRBV12-4 and TRBJ2-5, with TRBD1 matching over 9 bases. The CDR3 contains 17 residues. J was trimmed by 1 base and V by 7 bases; bases with no gene match: 13.

This clonotype has a count of ten or more. One junction end disagrees with the germline gene, perhaps due to a read error. V gene TRBV14 combines with J gene TRBJ2-1, with 13 nucleotides matching TRBD2. Germline V lookup: CDR1 SGHDN, CDR2 FVKESK. The CDR3 covers 19 residues. The CDR3: CASSQGGLAGKLGPNEQFF. The CDR3 bases are TGTGCCAGCAGCCAAGGGGGACTAGCGGGGAAACTAGGCCCCAATGAACAGTTCTTC.

This clonotype has only a few counts. The chain is built from TRBV18 and TRBJ1-6; D remains ambiguous. V lost 5 bases and J lost 6, with 14 bases in between. In germline, CDR1 is KGHSH, CDR2 LQKENI. This CDR3 has 15 amino acids. DNA for the CDR3: TGTGCCAGCTCAAGGAAAGTCGACCCTAATTCACCCCTCCACTTT. This gives the protein CASSRKVDPNSPLHF.

The chain recombines TRBV12-3 or TRBV12-4 with TRBJ2-3; D unclear. Trimming took 4 bases from V and 4 from J, leaving 9 bases between them. The CDR3 runs to 13 residues. The CDR3 region is CASSSFRADTQYF. CDR3 sequence (DNA): TGTGCCAGCAGTTCGTTTAGGGCAGATACGCAGTATTTT.